This T cell receptor (beta chain) was recovered during a study of CD8 T cells in Susac syndrome. Broader study findings: As the study acknowledged, the number of individuals who were part of its TCR sequencing and HLA analysis was relatively small.

RNA was extracted with the RNeasy kit, and a quantity of roughly 0.5 to 1 ug was reverse transcribed using random hexamers. Via MiXCR, TCRdb re-called the immunoSEQ multiplex PCR reads, giving one row per CDR3 protein. The sample comprises 100,000 to 150,000 distinct CDR3 sequences, 85% to 95% of which are singletons, and approximately 0.29% rests with the top ten. Germline V gives CDR1 MNHNY, CDR2 SVGAGI (reference sequence). CDR3 length equals 14 residues. V gave up 2 bases and J gave up 7 bases; unmatched junction bases: 4. Sequencing targeted TCR beta in blood CD8+ and CD4+ T cells. About this clonotype itself: Its antigen remains unidentified.

The source material was CD8+ T cells from PBMCs. The chain recombines TRBV6-6 with TRBJ2-1, with 8 bases aligning to TRBD2. The TCR comes from a human donor with multiple sclerosis. CDR3 residues: CASSYPGGLNEQFF. CDR3 nucleotides: TGTGCCAGCAGTTACCCGGGAGGGCTGAATGAGCAGTTCTTC.